These 21 T cell receptor beta chains came from one sample sequenced in a study of vaccination and CD4 T cells after COVID-19. The treatment: approximately nine-day PBMC culture with coronavirus spike peptide pools or control peptides (ViraFEST assay). Sequencing of cultured CD4+ T cell DNA used the Oncomine TCR Beta short-read assay. TCRdb redid the calling of the PCR reads with MiXCR, one entry per CDR3 protein. This table has around 20,000 distinct CDR3 sequences, more than 40% appearing once. These TCRs' antigens remain unknown. The material sequenced was CD4+ T cells from blood, cultured in vitro, taken before SARS-CoV-2 vaccination. The origin of the receptors is a human donor who had recovered from COVID-19.

This chain uses TRBV6-1 with TRBJ2-2; D gene ambiguous. CDR3 length: 14 amino acids. Trimming took off 6 bases at V and 2 bases at J, with 10 bases between the two ends. Per germline, CDR1 MNHNS and CDR2 SASEGT. DNA of the CDR3: TGTGCCAGCAGAGCTCACGGCAACACCGGGGAGCTGTTTTTT. Translating it yields CASRAHGNTGELFF.

Only a few counts were recorded for this clonotype. This chain connects TRBV7-2 to TRBJ1-1; TRBD1 aligns across 7 bases. With V trimmed by 2 bases and J by 7 bases, 4 bases remained unmatched. The germline gives CDR1 SGHTA, CDR2 FQGNSA. There are 13 residues in the CDR3. The CDR3 spells CASSLRGQGEAFF. CDR3 coding DNA: TGTGCCAGCAGCTTAAGGGGGCAAGGTGAAGCTTTCTTT. Looking up the rest from reference TRBV7-2 and TRBJ1-1 gives the full variable domain: GAGVSQSPSNKVTEKGKDVELRCDPISGHTALYWYRQSLGQGLEFLIYFQGNSAPDKSGLPSDRFSAERTGGSVSTLTIQRTQQEDSAVYLCASSLRGQGEAFFGQGTRLTVV.

A few counts support this clonotype. The chain carries TRBV7-2 and TRBJ1-3; no firm D call. Germline V gene data show CDR1 as SGHTA and CDR2 as FQGNSA. CDR3 length: 15 amino acids. The V end lost 1 base, the J end lost 4 bases, and 11 bases lay between the germline ends. The DNA of the CDR3 is TGTGCCAGCAGCTTAGTGGGCAGCCTAGGAAACACCATATATTTT. Translating gives CASSLVGSLGNTIYF.

The chain employs TRBV5-5 and TRBJ2-7; 11 bases match TRBD1. The CDR3 has 18 amino acids. Germline assignment: CDR1 SGHKS and CDR2 YYEKEE (reference sequence). J gave up 6 bases and V 3 bases, and 17 bases lay outside the gene matches. In nucleotides, the CDR3 is TGTGCCAGCAGCTCGGACTCAAATCCCGGGACAGGGGGTACCGAGCAGTACTTC. Translated: CASSSDSNPGTGGTEQYF.

The V call is TRBV15, the J call TRBJ2-3, with D possibly being TRBD2 (6 bases). V lost 1 base, J lost 2 bases, and 10 bases lay in between. This CDR3 is built from 15 residues. The germline gives CDR1 LNHNV, CDR2 YYDKDF (reference sequence). This CDR3 reads CATSRGGGDTDTQYF. The CDR3 nucleotides are TGTGCCACCAGCAGAGGTGGCGGGGACACAGATACGCAGTATTTT.

J is TRBJ2-3 and V is TRBV10-3, with D perhaps matching TRBD1 (6 bases). This CDR3 is 14 amino acids long. Deletions cut 6 bases from V and 1 base from J, with 11 bases between. Germline V gives CDR1 ENHRY, CDR2 SYGVKD. In nucleotides, the CDR3 is TGTGCCATCAGGGGGGCTACAGGCACAGATACGCAGTATTTT. Amino acid sequence: CAIRGATGTDTQYF.

V gene TRBV20-1 combines with J gene TRBJ2-5; 10 bases are shared with TRBD2. The CDR3 spans 19 residues. Germline assignment: CDR1 DFQATT and CDR2 SNEGSKA (reference sequence). V lost 3 bases to trimming and J lost 2 bases; unmatched junction nucleotides: 18. The CDR3: CSARDPGPSGGRRQETQYF. CDR3 coding DNA: TGCAGTGCTAGGGACCCCGGGCCTAGCGGGGGCCGAAGACAAGAGACCCAGTACTTC.

This chain connects TRBV11-2 to TRBJ2-7; 9 bases map to TRBD1. Germline V gene sequence: CDR1 SGHAT, CDR2 FQNNGV. The CDR3 is 13 amino acids. The V segment lost 4 bases and the J segment 2 bases; nucleotides outside the gene matches: 0. This CDR3 reads CASSWDRAYEQYF. Written as DNA, the CDR3 is TGTGCCAGCAGCTGGGACAGGGCCTACGAGCAGTACTTC.

This clonotype was observed a few times. The CDR3 nucleotides read TGCAGTGCTTCCCGACTAGCGGGAGGGACAGATACGCAGTATTTT. It codes for CSASRLAGGTDTQYF. The rearrangement joins TRBV20-1 to TRBJ2-3; 14 bases align to TRBD2. CDR1 DFQATT and CDR2 SNEGSKA come from the germline V gene (reference sequence). This CDR3 spans 15 amino acids. The V segment lost 5 bases and the J segment 3 bases; nucleotides outside the gene matches: 4.

On this clonotype itself: One junction end disagrees with the germline gene, perhaps due to a read error. This sequence joins TRBV20-1 and TRBJ1-5, with D possibly being TRBD1 (5 bases). There are 14 residues in the CDR3. The germline gives CDR1 DFQATT, CDR2 SNEGSKA (reference sequence). The CDR3 coding sequence is TGCAGTGCTCGCCCCAGTCGTACAGGTCAGCCCCAGCGTTTT. Translating it yields CSARPSRTGQPQRF.

The CDR3 DNA is TGCGCCAGCAGCCATGGCCCCAGAGAGACCCAGTACTTC. This codes for CASSHGPRETQYF. This chain uses TRBV4-1 with TRBJ2-5; D is uncertain. The CDR3 extends over 13 amino acids. V shed 3 bases and J shed 4 bases, with 9 bases lying between them. The germline CDR1 and CDR2 sequences are MGHRA and YSYEKL.

Here the CDR3 DNA reads TGTGCCAGCAGACTGACAGGGGGTTATGGCTACACCTTC. This gives the protein CASRLTGGYGYTF. The chain is built from TRBV6-1 and TRBJ1-2, with 9 positions matching TRBD1. The CDR3 contains 13 residues. Germline CDR1 and CDR2: MNHNS and SASEGT. After removal of 6 bases from V and 5 bases from J, the junction contained 4 bases not matched to a gene.

The table lists this clonotype with a few counts. The chain links TRBV6-4 to TRBJ2-2; a weak D match, TRBD1 (5 bases). V was clipped by 2 bases and J by 4 bases, with 8 bases between them. The CDR3 has 14 amino acids. Germline V gene lookup returns CDR1 MRHNA and CDR2 SNTAGT. This chain's CDR3 is CASSDHQGTGELFF. As DNA, the CDR3 is TGTGCCAGCAGTGACCACCAGGGCACCGGGGAGCTGTTTTTT.

This sequence joins TRBV7-9 and TRBJ2-2; unclear D gene. Trimming left V 5 bases short and J 2 bases short, with 9 bases between. There are 14 residues in the CDR3. Germline values: CDR1 SEHNR, CDR2 FQNEAQ (reference sequence). For the CDR3, the DNA is TGTGCCAGCAGCCAACCCCCTAACACCGGGGAGCTGTTTTTT. Translated, it gives CASSQPPNTGELFF.

Only a few counts were recorded for this clonotype. CDR3 in amino acids: CSARGANSYNEQFF. The CDR3 DNA reads TGCAGTGCTAGGGGTGCTAACTCCTACAATGAGCAGTTCTTC. The V call is TRBV20-1, the J call TRBJ2-1; the D is unclear. Germline V lookup: CDR1 DFQATT, CDR2 SNEGSKA (reference sequence). The CDR3 contains 14 residues. The V end lost 3 bases, the J end lost 0 bases, and 9 bases lay between the germline ends.

This clonotype turned up a few times. The chain is built from TRBV11-2 and TRBJ2-7, with D possibly matching TRBD2 (6 bases). Trimming took off 1 base at V and 7 bases at J, with 11 bases between the two ends. The germline V gene encodes CDR1 SGHAT and CDR2 FQNNGV. This CDR3 comprises 13 residues. This CDR3 reads CASSLGRAGEQYF. As DNA, the CDR3 is TGTGCCAGCAGCTTAGGGAGGGCTGGAGAGCAGTACTTC.

This clonotype occurred once. The J gene is TRBJ2-3, the V gene TRBV30; D gene unclear. Trimming cost V 4 bases and J 6 bases, with 11 bases left between them. This CDR3 has 12 amino acids. CDR1 and CDR2 from the germline V gene are GTSNPN and SVGIG (reference sequence). CDR3 nucleotide sequence: TGTGCCTGGAACCTGGGATGGGATACGCAGTATTTT. Its translation is CAWNLGWDTQYF.

This chain joins TRBV7-2 and TRBJ2-7; D gene unclear. V was trimmed by 2 bases and J by 1 base, leaving 15 bases between them. The CDR3 sequence is 16 residues long. From germline, CDR1 is SGHTA and CDR2 FQGNSA. CDR3 in DNA: TGTGCCAGCAGCTTAATTTCATCCATGCCGTCCTACGAGCAGTACTTC. Translating gives CASSLISSMPSYEQYF.

This chain uses TRBV30 with TRBJ1-6; D is unresolved. Per germline, CDR1 GTSNPN and CDR2 SVGIG (reference sequence). The CDR3 has 13 amino acids. Trimming removed 8 bases from V and 5 bases from J, with 13 bases in between. CDR3 amino acids: CAQEGTNNSPLHF. CDR3 DNA sequence: TGTGCCCAGGAAGGTACAAATAATTCACCCCTCCACTTT.

This chain links TRBV19 with TRBJ1-5; 9 bases are shared with TRBD1. Germline-derived CDR1 and CDR2 are LNHDA and SQIVND (reference sequence). The CDR3 length is 15 residues. Losses at the gene ends were 6 bases for V and 3 bases for J; bases not matched to a gene: 6. Here the CDR3 DNA reads TGTGCCAGTAGGGAGACAGGGGGGGACAATCAGCCCCAGCATTTT. It yields the protein CASRETGGDNQPQHF.

The gene calls are TRBV20-1 and TRBJ2-5, with D possibly matching TRBD2 (5 bases). CDR1 and CDR2 from the germline V gene are DFQATT and SNEGSKA (reference sequence). Trimming left V 6 bases short and J 3 bases short, with 23 bases between. The CDR3 sequence is 16 residues long. In DNA, the CDR3 is TGCAGTGCCGGATTAGTCAGCGGACTCGGGGAAGAGACCCAGTACTTC. This translates into CSAGLVSGLGEETQYF.